This T cell receptor beta chain comes out of a study of T cells in Graves' hyperthyroidism and ophthalmopathy. Study observations and caveats: Stable hyperthyroidism was told apart from ophthalmopathy by a model built on 13 V-J features.

This clonotype was recorded at least ten times. As yet, its antigen is unknown. Amplification of TCR beta CDR3 regions was performed using RNA transcripts as template. HTBI primers drove first-round RT-PCR of the TCR CDR3. TCRdb recomputed calls from the multiplex PCR reads with MiXCR, one row per CDR3 protein. The repertoire holds roughly 420,000 distinct CDR3 sequences, approximately 13% seen once, with roughly 4.8% in the top ten. Trimming left V 7 bases short and J 4 bases short, with 13 bases between. Per the germline V gene, CDR1 is MNHEY and CDR2 is SMNVEV (reference sequence). The CDR3 covers 13 residues. The definition of stable Graves' hyperthyroidism was no ophthalmopathy progression within 18 months. Thyroid ultrasound, orbital computed tomography, clinical symptoms, and serum thyroxine and TRAb underpinned diagnoses.

Sequenced input: blood. V usage is TRBV27 and J usage is TRBJ2-5, with D possibly matching TRBD2 (7 bases). The TCR originated in a woman aged 18-29 years with Graves' hyperthyroidism. This CDR3 reads CASKGGGSETQYF. The CDR3 nucleotides read TGTGCCAGCAAGGGGGGAGGGTCAGAGACCCAGTACTTC.